The 19 T cell receptor beta chains below all came from one sample that was sequenced in a study of blood T cell repertoires in COVID-19. TCRdb's copy holds only in-frame clones and misses some; the assay was immunoSEQ multiplex PCR. The table has 270,000 or so clones, around 82% seen once. Sequencing used peripheral blood. These receptors came from a woman between 45 and 60 years old who had recovered from COVID-19.

Comments on this clone: Other nucleotide sequences in the sample specify the same CDR3. V usage is TRBV6-5 and J usage is TRBJ1-1; possible D gene TRBD1, 6 bases. The CDR3 sequence is 14 residues long. Germline CDR1 and CDR2: MNHEY and SVGAGI. The ends were cut back, 0 bases at V and 6 bases at J, with 11 bases in the middle. The CDR3 coding sequence is TGTGCCAGCAGTTACTCGAGGGGGAGTTCTGAAGCTTTCTTT. This gives the protein CASSYSRGSSEAFF.

The V gene is TRBV2, the J gene TRBJ2-3; D is perhaps TRBD1 (6 bases). Between the trimmed V and J ends, which lost 3 bases and 1 base, there was a span of 11 bases. In germline, CDR1 is SNHLY, CDR2 FYNNEI. This CDR3 comprises 15 residues. The chain's CDR3 is CASSDPHRGTDTQYF. The CDR3 DNA reads TGTGCCAGCAGTGACCCCCACAGGGGCACAGATACGCAGTATTTT.

V and J are TRBV11-2 and TRBJ2-1, with 9 nucleotides matching TRBD2. The CDR3 runs 17 residues. J lost 9 bases, V lost 1 base, and 13 bases had no gene match. From germline, CDR1 is SGHAT and CDR2 FQNNGV. The CDR3 sequence: CASSLGTWRGGMVEQFF. In DNA form, the CDR3 reads TGTGCCAGCAGCTTAGGGACCTGGCGGGGGGGTATGGTTGAGCAGTTCTTC.

The chain employs TRBV3-1 (or the pseudogene TRBV3-2) and TRBJ2-1; 9 positions match TRBD1. This CDR3 region has 16 residues. Germline CDR1 LGHDT, CDR2 YNNKEL (reference sequence). V lost 1 base and J lost 1; bases outside the gene matches: 2. The DNA for the CDR3 is TGTGCCAGCAGCCAAGCTGGGACAGGGTCCTACAATGAGCAGTTCTTC. Protein product: CASSQAGTGSYNEQFF.

This chain uses TRBV29-1 with TRBJ1-1; possible D gene TRBD1, 6 bases. V dropped 8 bases and J dropped 3 bases, with 16 bases sitting between them. The germline CDR1 and CDR2 sequences are SQVTM and ANQGSEA. This CDR3 is built from 13 residues. In nucleotides, the CDR3 is TGCAGCTCGATACAGGGAAGTGACACTGAAGCTTTCTTT. Amino acid sequence: CSSIQGSDTEAFF.

The chain has TRBV5-1 and TRBJ2-1; TRBD1 matches 9 bases. The V segment lost 4 bases and the J segment 2 bases; nucleotides outside the gene matches: 4. The CDR3 has 15 amino acids. CDR1 is SGHRS and CDR2 is YFSETQ in the germline V gene. CDR3 loop: CASSTTGGPYNEQFF. The CDR3, as DNA: TGCGCCAGCAGCACCACAGGGGGCCCCTACAATGAGCAGTTCTTC.

This chain uses TRBV27 with TRBJ1-4; 8 positions agree with TRBD1. Germline values: CDR1 MNHEY, CDR2 SMNVEV (reference sequence). This CDR3 comprises 15 residues. V shed 4 bases, J shed 5 bases, and the junction held 6 bases outside the gene matches. In DNA, the CDR3 is TGTGCCAGCAGTTCCGACAGGGGCCTCAATGAAAAACTGTTTTTT. Translating it yields CASSSDRGLNEKLFF.

This sequence joins TRBV11-2 and TRBJ2-2; no definite D call. The CDR3 sequence is 13 residues long. Trimming stripped 4 bases from V and 1 base from J, with 4 bases between. Germline CDR1 is SGHAT and CDR2 is FQNNGV. CDR3 sequence reads: CASSSRNTGELFF. For the CDR3, the DNA is TGTGCCAGCAGCTCCCGGAACACCGGGGAGCTGTTTTTT.

The chain uses TRBV5-5 and TRBJ1-4, with D maybe TRBD1 (6 bases). The germline V gene encodes CDR1 SGHKS and CDR2 YYEKEE (reference sequence). The CDR3 consists of 16 residues. V gave up 3 bases and J gave up 7 bases, with 19 bases separating them. This CDR3 reads CASSSQPQGRSEKLFF. CDR3 bases: TGTGCCAGCAGCTCTCAGCCACAGGGAAGAAGTGAAAAACTGTTTTTT.

The gene calls are TRBV19 and TRBJ2-2, with 13 bases identical to TRBD2. Germline V gene data show CDR1 as LNHDA and CDR2 as SQIVND (reference sequence). V trimming: 11 bases; J trimming: 5 bases; junction bases outside the gene matches: 14. The CDR3 contains 17 residues. The CDR3 reads CACTSGGARDRTGELFF. DNA for the CDR3: TGTGCCTGCACTAGCGGGGGGGCAAGGGATCGAACCGGGGAGCTGTTTTTT.

This clone came up a few times. The chain couples TRBV6-1 to TRBJ2-1; a weak D match, TRBD1 (6 bases). V dropped 1 base and J dropped 5 bases, with 18 bases sitting between them. This CDR3 has 17 residues. Germline V lookup: CDR1 MNHNS, CDR2 SASEGT. The CDR3 loop reads CASSEDPRGTMNNEQFF. The CDR3 DNA reads TGTGCCAGCAGTGAAGACCCTAGGGGGACGATGAACAATGAGCAGTTCTTC.

This clone occurred a few times. V is TRBV6-6 and J is TRBJ2-7, with 9 nucleotides matching TRBD1. Losses at the gene ends were 7 bases for V and 6 bases for J; bases not matched to a gene: 7. The germline gives CDR1 MNHNY, CDR2 SVGAGI (reference sequence). This CDR3 region has 13 residues. The CDR3 coding sequence is TGTGCCAGCACCCGGGACAGGGAACCCGAGCAGTACTTC. As protein: CASTRDREPEQYF.

In nucleotides, the CDR3 is TGCAGCGCTTCGACAGGGTACTACGAGCAGTACTTC. Translated: CSASTGYYEQYF. The chain joins TRBV29-1 to TRBJ2-7, with TRBD1 identical over 7 bases. CDR3 length: 12 residues. Germline values: CDR1 SQVTM, CDR2 ANQGSEA. The J segment lost 3 bases and the V segment lost 7 bases, leaving 6 bases of the junction unmatched.

This rearrangement joins TRBV27 to TRBJ2-4; 7 bases align to TRBD1. The CDR3 sequence is 15 residues long. The junction had 11 bases not matched to a gene; V was cut back by 8 bases and J by 4 bases. CDR1 MNHEY and CDR2 SMNVEV come from the germline V gene (reference sequence). In DNA, the CDR3 is TGTGCCAGCGCGAACTTCGGGACAGCGAAAAACATTCAGTACTTC. Protein product: CASANFGTAKNIQYF.

The chain recombines TRBV28 with TRBJ2-5, with 8 positions matching TRBD2. The germline CDR1 and CDR2 sequences are MDHEN and SYDVKM. The CDR3 extends over 16 amino acids. The V segment lost 10 bases and the J segment 5 bases; nucleotides outside the gene matches: 18. The CDR3 reads CAIDPFRGRSVETQYF. In nucleotides, the CDR3 is TGTGCCATCGACCCTTTTCGCGGGAGGTCGGTGGAGACCCAGTACTTC.

V usage is TRBV7-8 and J usage is TRBJ2-1; 7 bases fit TRBD1. The CDR3 is 16 amino acids. CDR1 and CDR2 (germline): SGHVS, FQNEAQ. Trimming at V came to 5 bases and at J to 1 base, leaving 8 bases not matched to a gene. CDR3 residues: CASSPVQGESYNEQFF. CDR3 nucleotides: TGTGCCAGCAGCCCGGTGCAGGGGGAGTCCTACAATGAGCAGTTCTTC.

The chain employs TRBV5-4 and TRBJ2-5; 14 nucleotides agree with TRBD2. The germline V gene has CDR1 SGHNT and CDR2 YYREEE (reference sequence). The junction had 4 bases not matched to a gene; V was cut back by 5 bases and J by 4 bases. The CDR3 has 15 residues. The CDR3 region is CASSRLAGGRETQYF. The CDR3 nucleotides are TGTGCCAGCAGTCGACTAGCGGGGGGGCGAGAGACCCAGTACTTC.

This clone showed up just once. The chain combines TRBV18 with TRBJ2-7; the match to TRBD1 covers 7 bases. Losses at the gene ends were 1 base for V and 3 bases for J; bases not matched to a gene: 3. The CDR3 has 14 amino acids. Germline CDR1 and CDR2: KGHSH and LQKENI. CDR3 amino acids: CASSPQSGGYEQYF. CDR3 in DNA: TGTGCCAGCTCACCACAGTCAGGGGGCTACGAGCAGTACTTC.

The CDR3 sequence is CATGANTIYF. The CDR3 DNA follows: TGTGCCACAGGCGCAAACACCATATATTTT. This rearrangement joins TRBV28 to TRBJ1-3; D is ambiguous. In germline, CDR1 is MDHEN, CDR2 SYDVKM. The CDR3 contains 10 residues. The V end was cut by 10 bases, the J end by 6 bases, with 7 bases between.